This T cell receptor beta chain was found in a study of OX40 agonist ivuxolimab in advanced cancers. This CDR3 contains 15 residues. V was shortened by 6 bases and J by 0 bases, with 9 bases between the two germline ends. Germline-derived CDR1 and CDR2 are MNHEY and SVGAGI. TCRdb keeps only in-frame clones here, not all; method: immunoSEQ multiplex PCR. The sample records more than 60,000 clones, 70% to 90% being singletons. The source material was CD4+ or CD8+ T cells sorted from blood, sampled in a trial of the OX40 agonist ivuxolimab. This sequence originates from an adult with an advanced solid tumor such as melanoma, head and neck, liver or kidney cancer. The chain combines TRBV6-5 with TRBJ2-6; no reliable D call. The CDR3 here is CASRTESSGANVLTF. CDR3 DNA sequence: TGTGCCAGCAGGACCGAGAGCTCTGGGGCCAACGTCCTGACTTTC.